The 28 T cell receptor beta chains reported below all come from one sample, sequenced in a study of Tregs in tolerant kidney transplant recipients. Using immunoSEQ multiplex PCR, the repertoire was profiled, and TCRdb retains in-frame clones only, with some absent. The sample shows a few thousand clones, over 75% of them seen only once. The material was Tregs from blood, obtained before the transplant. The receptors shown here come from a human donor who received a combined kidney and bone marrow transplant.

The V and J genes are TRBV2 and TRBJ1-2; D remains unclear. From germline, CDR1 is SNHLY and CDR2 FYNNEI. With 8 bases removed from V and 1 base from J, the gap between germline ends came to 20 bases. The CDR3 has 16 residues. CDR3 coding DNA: TGTGCCAGCTGGAGAGGTAGAGGCGTTCTTAACTATGGCTACACCTTC. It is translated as CASWRGRGVLNYGYTF.

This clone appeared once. CDR3 DNA: TGCGCCAGCATTGACGGACAGGGGGCCTATGGCTACACCTTC. Protein sequence: CASIDGQGAYGYTF. The rearrangement uses TRBV10-2 and TRBJ1-2, with TRBD1 matching over 11 bases. V lost 7 bases and J lost 4; bases outside the gene matches: 5. The CDR3 sequence is 14 residues long. Germline lookup yields CDR1 WSHSY and CDR2 SAAADI.

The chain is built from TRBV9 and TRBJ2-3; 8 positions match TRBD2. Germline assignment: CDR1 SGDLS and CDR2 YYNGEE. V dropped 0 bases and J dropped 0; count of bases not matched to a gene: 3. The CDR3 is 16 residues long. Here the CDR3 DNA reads TGTGCCAGCAGCGTAGTGGCTAGCGGGAGCACAGATACGCAGTATTTT. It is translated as CASSVVASGSTDTQYF.

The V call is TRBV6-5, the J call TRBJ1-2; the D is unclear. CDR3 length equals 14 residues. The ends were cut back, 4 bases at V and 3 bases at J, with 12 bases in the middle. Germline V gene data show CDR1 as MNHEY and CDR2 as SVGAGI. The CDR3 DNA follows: TGTGCCAGCAGTTCGGACGGGGTCGACTATGGCTACACCTTC. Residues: CASSSDGVDYGYTF.

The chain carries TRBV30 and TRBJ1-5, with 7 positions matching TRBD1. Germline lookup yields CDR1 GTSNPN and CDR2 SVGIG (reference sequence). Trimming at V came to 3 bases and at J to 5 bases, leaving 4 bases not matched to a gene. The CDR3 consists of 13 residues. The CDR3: CAWSGQADQPQHF. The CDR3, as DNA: TGTGCCTGGAGCGGACAGGCGGATCAGCCCCAGCATTTT.

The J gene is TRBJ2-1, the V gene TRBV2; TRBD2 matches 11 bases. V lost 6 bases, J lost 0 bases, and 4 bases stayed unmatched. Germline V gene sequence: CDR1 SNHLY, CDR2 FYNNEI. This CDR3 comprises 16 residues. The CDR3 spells CASSRLAGISYNEQFF. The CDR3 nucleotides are TGTGCCAGCAGCAGACTAGCGGGAATCTCCTACAATGAGCAGTTCTTC.

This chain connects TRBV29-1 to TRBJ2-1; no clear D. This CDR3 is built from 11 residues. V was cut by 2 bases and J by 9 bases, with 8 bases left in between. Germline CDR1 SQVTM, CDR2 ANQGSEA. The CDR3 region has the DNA TGCAGCGTTGAACCGAACGGTGAGCAGTTCTTC. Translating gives CSVEPNGEQFF.

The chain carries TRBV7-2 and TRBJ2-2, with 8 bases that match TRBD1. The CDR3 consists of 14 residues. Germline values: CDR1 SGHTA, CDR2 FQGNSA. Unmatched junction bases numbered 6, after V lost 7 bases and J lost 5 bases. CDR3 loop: CASMQGARTGELFF. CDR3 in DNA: TGTGCCAGCATGCAGGGGGCGCGTACCGGGGAGCTGTTTTTT.

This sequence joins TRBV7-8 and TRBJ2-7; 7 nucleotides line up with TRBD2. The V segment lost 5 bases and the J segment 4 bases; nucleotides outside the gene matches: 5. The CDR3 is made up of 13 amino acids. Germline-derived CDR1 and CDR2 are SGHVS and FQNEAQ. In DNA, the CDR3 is TGTGCCAGCAGCGGGGAGCGGGGTTACGAGCAGTACTTC. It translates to CASSGERGYEQYF.

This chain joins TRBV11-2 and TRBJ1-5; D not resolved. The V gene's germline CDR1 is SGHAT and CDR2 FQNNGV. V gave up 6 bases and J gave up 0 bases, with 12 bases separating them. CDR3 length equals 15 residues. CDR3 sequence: CASRSDTYSNQPQHF. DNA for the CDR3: TGTGCCAGCAGATCTGACACCTATAGCAATCAGCCCCAGCATTTT.

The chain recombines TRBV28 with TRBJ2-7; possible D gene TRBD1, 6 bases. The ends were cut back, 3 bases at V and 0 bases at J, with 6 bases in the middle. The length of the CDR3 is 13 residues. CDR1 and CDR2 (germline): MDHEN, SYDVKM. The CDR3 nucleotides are TGTGCCAGCAGTTTGGGGGCCTCCTACGAGCAGTACTTC. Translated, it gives CASSLGASYEQYF.

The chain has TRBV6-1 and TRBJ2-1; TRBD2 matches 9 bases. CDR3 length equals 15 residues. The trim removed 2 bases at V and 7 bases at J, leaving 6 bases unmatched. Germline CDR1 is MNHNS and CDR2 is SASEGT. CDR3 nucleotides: TGTGCCAGCAGTGAAACTAGCGGGCGAGAAAATGAGCAGTTCTTC. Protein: CASSETSGRENEQFF.

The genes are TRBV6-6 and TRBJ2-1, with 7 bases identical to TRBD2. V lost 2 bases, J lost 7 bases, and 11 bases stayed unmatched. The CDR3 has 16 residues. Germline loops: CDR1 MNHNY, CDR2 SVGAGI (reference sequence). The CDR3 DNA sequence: TGTGCCAGCAGTTACCCTTTTGGCGGGGGAGGGAATGAGCAGTTCTTC. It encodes CASSYPFGGGGNEQFF.

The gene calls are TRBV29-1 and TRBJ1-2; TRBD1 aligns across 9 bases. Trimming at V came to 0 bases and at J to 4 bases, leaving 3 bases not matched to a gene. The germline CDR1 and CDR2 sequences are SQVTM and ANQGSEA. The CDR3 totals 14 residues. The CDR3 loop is CSVEDLGQGYGYTF. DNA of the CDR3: TGCAGCGTTGAAGATTTGGGACAGGGCTATGGCTACACCTTC. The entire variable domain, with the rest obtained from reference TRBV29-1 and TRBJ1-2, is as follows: SAVISQKPSRDICQRGTSLTIQCQVDSQVTMMFWYRQQPGQSLTLIATANQGSEATYESGFVIDKFPISRPNLTFSTLTVSNMSPEDSSIYLCSVEDLGQGYGYTFGSGTRLTVV.

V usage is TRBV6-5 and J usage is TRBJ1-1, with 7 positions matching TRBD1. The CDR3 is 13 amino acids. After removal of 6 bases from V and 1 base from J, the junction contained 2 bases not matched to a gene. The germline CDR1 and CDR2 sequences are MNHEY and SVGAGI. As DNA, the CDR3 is TGTGCCAGCAGGACAGGGCCGAACACTGAAGCTTTCTTT. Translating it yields CASRTGPNTEAFF.

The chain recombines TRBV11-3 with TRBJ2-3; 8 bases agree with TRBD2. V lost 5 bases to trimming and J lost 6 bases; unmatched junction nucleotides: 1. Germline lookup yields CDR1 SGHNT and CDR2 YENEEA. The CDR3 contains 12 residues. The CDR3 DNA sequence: TGTGCCAGCAGCCGGGAGGGGGATACGCAGTATTTT. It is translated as CASSREGDTQYF.

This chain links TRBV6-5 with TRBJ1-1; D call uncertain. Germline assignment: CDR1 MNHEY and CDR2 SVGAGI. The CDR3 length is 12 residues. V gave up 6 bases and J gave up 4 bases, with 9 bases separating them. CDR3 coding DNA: TGTGCCAGCAGCCAGGTGGGCACTGAAGCTTTCTTT. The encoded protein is CASSQVGTEAFF.

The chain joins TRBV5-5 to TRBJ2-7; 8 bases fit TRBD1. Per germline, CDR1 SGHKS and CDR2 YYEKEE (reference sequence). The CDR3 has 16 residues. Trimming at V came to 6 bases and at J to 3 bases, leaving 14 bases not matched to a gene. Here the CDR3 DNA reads TGTGCCAGCAACCCCTCACCCAGGGGGCAGGTCTACGAGCAGTACTTC. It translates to CASNPSPRGQVYEQYF.

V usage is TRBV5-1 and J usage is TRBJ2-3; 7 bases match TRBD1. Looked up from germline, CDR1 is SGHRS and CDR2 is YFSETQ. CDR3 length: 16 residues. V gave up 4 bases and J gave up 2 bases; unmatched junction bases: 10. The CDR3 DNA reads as TGCGCCAGCAGCGGAACCGGGACAGCGCTCACAGATACGCAGTATTTT. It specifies CASSGTGTALTDTQYF.

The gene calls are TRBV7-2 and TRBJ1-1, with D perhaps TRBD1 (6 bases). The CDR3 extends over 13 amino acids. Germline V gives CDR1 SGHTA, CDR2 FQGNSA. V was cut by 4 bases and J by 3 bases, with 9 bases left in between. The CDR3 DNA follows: TGTGCCAGCAGCTCCGGACAGTACACTGAAGCTTTCTTT. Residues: CASSSGQYTEAFF.

DNA for the CDR3: TGTGCCAGCAGCGTAGCAGCCGACAGCTCTGGAAACACCATATATTTT. Its translation: CASSVAADSSGNTIYF. The V and J genes are TRBV9 and TRBJ1-3; a possible D gene is TRBD1 (5 bases). The germline gives CDR1 SGDLS, CDR2 YYNGEE. There are 16 residues in the CDR3. Trimming took off 0 bases at V and 0 bases at J, with 10 bases between the two ends.

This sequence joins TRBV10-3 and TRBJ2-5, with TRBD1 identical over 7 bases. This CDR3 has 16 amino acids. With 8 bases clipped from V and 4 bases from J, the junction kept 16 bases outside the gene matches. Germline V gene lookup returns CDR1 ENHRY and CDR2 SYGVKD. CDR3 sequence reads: CAIQGVDGMGGETQYF. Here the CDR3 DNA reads TGTGCCATCCAGGGGGTCGACGGGATGGGCGGAGAGACCCAGTACTTC.

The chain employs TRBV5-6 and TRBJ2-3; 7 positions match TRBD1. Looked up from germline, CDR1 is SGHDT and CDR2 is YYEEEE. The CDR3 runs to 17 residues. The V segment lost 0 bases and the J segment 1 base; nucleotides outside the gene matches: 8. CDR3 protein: CASSLALRQGGTDTQYF. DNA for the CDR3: TGTGCCAGCAGCTTGGCCCTGCGACAGGGAGGCACAGATACGCAGTATTTT.

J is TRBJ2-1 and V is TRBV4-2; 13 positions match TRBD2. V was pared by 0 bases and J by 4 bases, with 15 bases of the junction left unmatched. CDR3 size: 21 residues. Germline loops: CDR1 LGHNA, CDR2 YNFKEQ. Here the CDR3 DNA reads TGTGCCAGCAGCCAAGATAGCACTAGCGGGAGGGCCTTAAAAGCGTACAATGAGCAGTTCTTC. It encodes CASSQDSTSGRALKAYNEQFF.

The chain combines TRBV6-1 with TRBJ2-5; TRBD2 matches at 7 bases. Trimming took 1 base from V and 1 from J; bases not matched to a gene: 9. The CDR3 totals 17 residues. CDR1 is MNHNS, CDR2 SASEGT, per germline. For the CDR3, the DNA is TGTGCCAGCAGTGAAGGGGTGGCTAGCGGATTCCAAGAGACCCAGTACTTC. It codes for CASSEGVASGFQETQYF.

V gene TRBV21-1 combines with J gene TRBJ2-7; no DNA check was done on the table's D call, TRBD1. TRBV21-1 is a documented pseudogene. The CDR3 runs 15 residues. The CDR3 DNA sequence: TGTGCCAGCAACCAAATTAGAACAGGGAAACACGAGCAGTACTTC. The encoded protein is CASNQIRTGKHEQYF.

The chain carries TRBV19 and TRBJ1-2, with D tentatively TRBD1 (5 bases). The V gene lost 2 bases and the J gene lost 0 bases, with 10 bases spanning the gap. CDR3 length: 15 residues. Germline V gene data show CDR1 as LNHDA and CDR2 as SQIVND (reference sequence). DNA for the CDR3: TGTGCCAGTAGTATATCCTGGACATCTAACTATGGCTACACCTTC. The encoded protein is CASSISWTSNYGYTF.

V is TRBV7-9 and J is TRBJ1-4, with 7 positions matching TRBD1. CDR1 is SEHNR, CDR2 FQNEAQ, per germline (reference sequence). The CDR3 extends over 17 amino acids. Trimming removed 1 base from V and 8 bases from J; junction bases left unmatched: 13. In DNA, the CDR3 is TGTGCCAGCAGCTTAGTGACAGGGATCCCCCCGGACGAAAAACTGTTTTTT. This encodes CASSLVTGIPPDEKLFF.